One sample yielded the 17 T cell receptor beta chains listed below, sequenced in a study of early T cells in non-severe SARS-CoV-2 infection. TCRdb re-analysed the 5' RACE reads in MiXCR, keeping a single row per CDR3 protein. This sample has around 70,000 distinct CDR3 sequences, with roughly 9.1% found just once. Sequences were obtained from whole blood. The receptors were sampled from an adult who was a healthcare worker with PCR-confirmed SARS-CoV-2 infection or an uninfected control (not recorded which).

This clonotype was recorded many times. The V and J genes are TRBV29-1 and TRBJ2-1, with 7 bases matching TRBD1. J was trimmed by 10 bases and V by 6 bases; bases with no gene match: 21. Per the germline V gene, CDR1 is SQVTM and CDR2 is ANQGSEA. The CDR3 loop spans 16 amino acids. The CDR3 sequence is CSVSNWDSFYYLEQFF. The CDR3 DNA follows: TGCAGCGTCTCAAACTGGGACAGCTTCTACTATCTGGAGCAGTTCTTC.

The V call is TRBV11-3, the J call TRBJ1-3; unclear D gene. Per the germline V gene, CDR1 is SGHNT and CDR2 is YENEEA. The V end lost 5 bases, the J end lost 1 base, and 6 bases lay between the germline ends. The CDR3 length is 13 residues. The CDR3 sequence: CASSRDSGNTIYF. CDR3 bases: TGTGCCAGCAGCCGGGATTCTGGAAACACCATATATTTT.

This clonotype showed up just a few times. This rearrangement joins TRBV12-3 or TRBV12-4 to TRBJ2-7; D is undetermined. This CDR3 has 13 amino acids. Between the trimmed V and J ends, which lost 5 bases and 3 bases, there was a span of 11 bases. CDR3 sequence (DNA): TGTGCCAGCAGTCGTTTAAACAGCTACGAGCAGTACTTC. Encoded protein: CASSRLNSYEQYF.

This clonotype was recorded many times. The V call is TRBV28, the J call TRBJ1-2, with 7 positions matching TRBD1. CDR1 and CDR2 from the germline V gene are MDHEN and SYDVKM. Germline trimming cut 0 bases from V and 6 bases from J; bases unmatched to any gene: 7. The CDR3 contains 15 residues. CDR3 sequence reads: CASSLWAGGRHGYTF. CDR3 DNA sequence: TGTGCCAGCAGTTTATGGGCAGGGGGTAGACATGGCTACACCTTC.

The chain uses TRBV9 and TRBJ2-5; TRBD2 matches 11 bases. The CDR3 has 16 amino acids. V trimming: 4 bases; J trimming: 5 bases; junction bases outside the gene matches: 10. The V gene's germline CDR1 is SGDLS and CDR2 YYNGEE. CDR3 sequence reads: CASSSLAGGLEETQYF. The CDR3 region has the DNA TGTGCCAGCAGCTCTTTAGCGGGAGGGCTCGAGGAGACCCAGTACTTC.

This clonotype was recorded a few times. The chain carries TRBV5-4 and TRBJ1-5; 7 positions agree with TRBD1. CDR3 size: 13 residues. The V gene's germline CDR1 is SGHNT and CDR2 YYREEE (reference sequence). The V gene end was trimmed by 4 bases and the J gene end by 5 bases; junction bases not matched to a gene: 3. CDR3 in DNA: TGTGCCAGCAGCGCCGGGACAGATCAGCCCCAGCATTTT. Translated: CASSAGTDQPQHF.

This clonotype was seen a handful of times. The V call is TRBV20-1, the J call TRBJ1-6; tentatively, D is TRBD1 (6 bases). With 3 bases removed from V and 5 bases from J, the gap between germline ends came to 14 bases. This CDR3 has 15 amino acids. The germline V gene encodes CDR1 DFQATT and CDR2 SNEGSKA (reference sequence). The CDR3 here is CSASTGAQDNSPLHF. The CDR3 nucleotides are TGCAGTGCTAGTACGGGGGCGCAGGATAATTCACCCCTCCACTTT.

The rearrangement uses TRBV9 and TRBJ1-1; no reliable D call. Trimming pared 0 bases from V and 5 bases from J, leaving 11 bases between. The CDR3 has 14 amino acids. Germline V gives CDR1 SGDLS, CDR2 YYNGEE. The CDR3 DNA is TGTGCCAGCAGCGTAGGAGGTAAAGGGACTGAAGCTTTCTTT. Amino acids: CASSVGGKGTEAFF. Supplemented by reference TRBV9 and TRBJ1-1, the full variable domain reads DSGVTQTPKHLITATGQRVTLRCSPRSGDLSVYWYQQSLDQGLQFLIQYYNGEERAKGNILERFSAQQFPDLHSELNLSSLELGDSALYFCASSVGGKGTEAFFGQGTRLTVV.

In its sample, this clonotype was seen a few times. The V call is TRBV29-1, the J call TRBJ1-4; 7 nucleotides match TRBD1. CDR3 length equals 14 residues. V lost 6 bases, J lost 7 bases, and 11 bases stayed unmatched. Germline V gene data show CDR1 as SQVTM and CDR2 as ANQGSEA. This chain's CDR3 is CSVAPTGVSEKLFF. The CDR3 DNA reads as TGCAGCGTAGCCCCCACAGGGGTTAGTGAAAAACTGTTTTTT.

V gene TRBV30 combines with J gene TRBJ2-3, with 10 bases that match TRBD2. The ends lost 2 bases at V and 2 bases at J; junction bases unmatched: 7. The CDR3 consists of 16 residues. From germline, CDR1 is GTSNPN and CDR2 SVGIG (reference sequence). The CDR3 DNA reads as TGTGCCTGGAGTCTCCGGACTAGCGGCTTCACAGATACGCAGTATTTT. This gives the protein CAWSLRTSGFTDTQYF.

This chain joins TRBV10-3 and TRBJ2-4; D unclear. The CDR3 extends over 16 amino acids. V was shortened by 4 bases and J by 0 bases, with 13 bases between the two germline ends. Germline loops: CDR1 ENHRY, CDR2 SYGVKD. CDR3 residues: CAISADISLAKNIQYF. CDR3 DNA sequence: TGTGCCATCAGTGCTGATATATCACTAGCCAAAAACATTCAGTACTTC.

This clonotype was seen a handful of times. The chain joins TRBV5-1 to TRBJ1-5; D is possibly TRBD1 (5 bases). The germline gives CDR1 SGHRS, CDR2 YFSETQ. This CDR3 contains 14 residues. V gave up 4 bases and J gave up 3 bases, with 11 bases separating them. CDR3 bases: TGCGCCAGCAGCCGCGGAGGGGCCAATCAGCCCCAGCATTTT. Protein: CASSRGGANQPQHF. Drawing the rest from reference TRBV5-1 and TRBJ1-5, the complete variable domain is KAGVTQTPRYLIKTRGQQVTLSCSPISGHRSVSWYQQTPGQGLQFLFEYFSETQRNKGNFPGRFSGRQFSNSRSEMNVSTLELGDSALYLCASSRGGANQPQHFGDGTRLSIL.

The chain links TRBV6-6 to TRBJ2-7; TRBD1 matches 10 bases. CDR3 length: 12 residues. Germline V gene lookup returns CDR1 MNHNY and CDR2 SVGAGI (reference sequence). V dropped 7 bases and J dropped 11; count of bases not matched to a gene: 8. The CDR3 DNA reads TGTGCCAGCAAATTGACAGGGGGCTTAAAGTACTTC. Its protein product is CASKLTGGLKYF.

The sample holds many counts of this clonotype. V is TRBV19 and J is TRBJ2-2, with unresolved D. The CDR3 runs to 14 residues. Between the trimmed V and J ends, which lost 4 bases and 5 bases, there was a span of 11 bases. CDR1 is LNHDA and CDR2 is SQIVND in the germline V gene (reference sequence). The CDR3 DNA follows: TGTGCCAGTAGTAACCGCGGAACTACCGGGGAGCTGTTTTTT. Protein product: CASSNRGTTGELFF.

This chain uses TRBV30 with TRBJ1-4; D is perhaps TRBD1 (6 bases). V was pared by 3 bases and J by 8 bases, with 19 bases between. The germline CDR1 and CDR2 sequences are GTSNPN and SVGIG (reference sequence). The CDR3 totals 15 residues. This CDR3 is CAWSRDGQTREKLFF. The CDR3 bases are TGTGCCTGGAGCCGGGACGGACAGACCAGAGAAAAACTGTTTTTT.

The rearrangement links TRBV21-1 to TRBJ2-7; the D call of TRBD1 is as the table states it, not checked on the DNA. TRBV21-1 is termed a pseudogene. The CDR3 is 15 amino acids. CDR3 nucleotides: TGTGCCAGCAGCACGGCAGGAGAGGGGAACTACGAGCAGTACTTC. The encoded protein is CASSTAGEGNYEQYF.

This clonotype was observed many times. The V and J genes are TRBV7-3 and TRBJ2-2; D is possibly TRBD1 (5 bases). The V and J ends lost 5 bases and 6 bases respectively, with 16 bases between them. Germline V gene sequence: CDR1 SGHTA, CDR2 FQGTGA. The CDR3 spans 15 residues. The CDR3 reads CASSPEQTVPGELFF. The DNA of the CDR3 is TGTGCCAGCAGCCCCGAGCAGACAGTGCCCGGGGAGCTGTTTTTT.